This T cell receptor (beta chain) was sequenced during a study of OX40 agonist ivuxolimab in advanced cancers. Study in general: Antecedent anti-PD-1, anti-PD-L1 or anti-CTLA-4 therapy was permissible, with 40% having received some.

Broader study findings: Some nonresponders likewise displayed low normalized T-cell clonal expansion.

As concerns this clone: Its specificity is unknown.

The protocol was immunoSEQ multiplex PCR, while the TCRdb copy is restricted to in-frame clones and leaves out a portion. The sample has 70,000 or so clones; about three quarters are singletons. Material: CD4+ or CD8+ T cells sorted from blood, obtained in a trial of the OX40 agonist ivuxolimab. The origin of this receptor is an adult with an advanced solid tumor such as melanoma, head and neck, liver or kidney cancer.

CDR3 loop: CASSLDRLEPQHF. DNA of the CDR3: TGTGCCAGCAGTTTGGACAGGTTGGAGCCCCAGCATTTT. The chain is built from TRBV2 and TRBJ1-5; 7 bases map to TRBD1. CDR3 length: 13 amino acids. V trimming: 5 bases; J trimming: 8 bases; junction bases outside the gene matches: 6. CDR1 is SNHLY and CDR2 is FYNNEI in the germline V gene. Full variable domain (rest looked up from reference TRBV2 and TRBJ1-5): EPEVTQTPSHQVTQMGQEVILRCVPISNHLYFYWYRQILGQKVEFLVSFYNNEISEKSEIFDDQFSVERPDGSNFTLKIRSTKLEDSAMYFCASSLDRLEPQHFGDGTRLSIL.